The TCR beta chain described here comes from a study of blood T cell repertoires in COVID-19. Study background: T cells, B-cell-depleted T cells, or PBMCs supplied cDNA or gDNA.

Per the germline V gene, CDR1 is MNHNS and CDR2 is SASEGT. Trimming removed 2 bases at V and 2 bases at J, with 6 bases between. This CDR3 has 13 amino acids. In the source study's methods: How many nucleated cells were present was estimated from reference gene primer amplification. Produced via immunoSEQ multiplex PCR; TCRdb's table is partial and in-frame only. V and J calls and clone size are as listed in that table; D and trimming were resolved from the DNA. The top ten clones hold roughly 7% of a sample with approximately 200,000 clones, about four fifths of them seen once. The sequenced material came from PBMCs or T cells enriched from blood (not recorded which). This chain uses TRBV6-1 with TRBJ1-1; no definite D call. This sequence originates from a man aged 35 to 55 who had recovered from COVID-19. The CDR3 region is CASSEKTNTEAFF. The DNA for the CDR3 is TGTGCCAGCAGTGAAAAGACAAACACTGAAGCTTTCTTT.